What follows are 26 T cell receptor beta chains derived from one specimen sequenced in a study of blood T cell repertoires in COVID-19. The protocol was immunoSEQ multiplex PCR, while the TCRdb copy is restricted to in-frame clones and leaves out a portion. The sample consists of 250,000 to 350,000 clones, approximately 85% of them appearing once. The sequencing input was peripheral blood. The receptors shown here come from a human donor with COVID-19, enrolled during active disease. The donor label of this sample is uncertain.

V and J are TRBV11-2 and TRBJ2-7, with D unclear. Trimming left V 2 bases short and J 4 bases short, with 6 bases between. CDR3 length: 12 amino acids. Germline V gene sequence: CDR1 SGHAT, CDR2 FQNNGV. The CDR3 region has the DNA TGTGCCAGCAGCTTATTAGTTTACGAGCAGTACTTC. Amino acids: CASSLLVYEQYF. The complete variable domain, with remaining parts taken from reference TRBV11-2 and TRBJ2-7, reads EAGVAQSPRYKIIEKRQSVAFWCNPISGHATLYWYQQILGQGPKLLIQFQNNGVVDDSQLPKDRFSAERLKGVDSTLKIQPAKLEDSAVYLCASSLLVYEQYFGPGTRLTVT.

The chain has TRBV5-1 and TRBJ2-3, with 8 bases fitting TRBD2. Germline lookup yields CDR1 SGHRS and CDR2 YFSETQ. The CDR3 has 16 amino acids. V dropped 0 bases and J dropped 6; count of bases not matched to a gene: 9. The CDR3 DNA is TGCGCCAGCAGCTTGGGACTAGCGATGAATTCGGATACGCAGTATTTT. Its protein is CASSLGLAMNSDTQYF.

V usage is TRBV27 and J usage is TRBJ1-1; 9 nucleotides line up with TRBD1. This CDR3 spans 13 amino acids. The germline CDR1 and CDR2 sequences are MNHEY and SMNVEV (reference sequence). V lost 6 bases and J lost 6; bases outside the gene matches: 5. The CDR3: CASRQQGAPEAFF. For the CDR3, the DNA is TGTGCCAGCAGGCAACAGGGGGCGCCTGAAGCTTTCTTT.

This chain links TRBV7-3 with TRBJ2-2; D might be TRBD1 (6 bases). Germline V gene sequence: CDR1 SGHTA, CDR2 FQGTGA. This CDR3 is 16 amino acids long. Trimming took 1 base from V and 2 from J, leaving 11 bases between them. The CDR3 region is CASSLSVGANTGELFF. CDR3 nucleotides: TGTGCCAGCAGCTTAAGTGTGGGGGCCAACACCGGGGAGCTGTTTTTT.

The V and J genes are TRBV11-3 and TRBJ2-1; D gene ambiguous. The V gene's germline CDR1 is SGHNT and CDR2 YENEEA. The CDR3 runs to 14 residues. V was shortened by 0 bases and J by 7 bases, with 10 bases between the two germline ends. For the CDR3, the DNA is TGTGCCAGCAGCTTAGATCCTAGTAGAAATGAGCAGTTCTTC. This translates into CASSLDPSRNEQFF.

V is TRBV5-1 and J is TRBJ2-2, with a tentative D call TRBD2 (5 bases). CDR1 and CDR2 (germline): SGHRS, YFSETQ. This CDR3 region has 15 residues. Between the trimmed V and J ends, which lost 0 bases and 7 bases, there was a span of 13 bases. The CDR3 loop reads CASSLESLRGGELFF. The CDR3 DNA follows: TGCGCCAGCAGCTTGGAGAGTCTTCGGGGCGGGGAGCTGTTTTTT.

This clone was seen just once. The rearrangement links TRBV19 to TRBJ2-7, with TRBD2 matching 7 bases. The germline V gene encodes CDR1 LNHDA and CDR2 SQIVND (reference sequence). The V segment lost 3 bases and the J segment 3 bases; nucleotides outside the gene matches: 8. This CDR3 comprises 15 residues. CDR3 amino acids: CASSIRLAENYEQYF. CDR3 nucleotide sequence: TGTGCCAGTAGTATCCGGCTAGCGGAAAACTACGAGCAGTACTTC.

The chain uses TRBV5-1 and TRBJ2-3; 8 bases agree with TRBD2. The CDR3 totals 18 residues. CDR1 is SGHRS, CDR2 YFSETQ, per germline. V lost 0 bases and J lost 4; bases outside the gene matches: 13. The CDR3 nucleotides are TGCGCCAGCAGCTTGGGATACCGTGCGGGAGGAATCGCAGATACGCAGTATTTT. Translating gives CASSLGYRAGGIADTQYF.

V and J are TRBV6-5 and TRBJ2-2; 9 bases map to TRBD1. The CDR3 totals 15 residues. The germline V gene encodes CDR1 MNHEY and CDR2 SVGAGI. V was pared by 6 bases and J by 2 bases, with 4 bases of the junction left unmatched. CDR3 amino acids: CASRVDRGNTGELFF. CDR3 in DNA: TGTGCCAGCAGGGTGGACAGGGGAAACACCGGGGAGCTGTTTTTT.

This clone was detected a few times. This chain connects TRBV19 to TRBJ2-4; a weak D match, TRBD2 (6 bases). Germline V gives CDR1 LNHDA, CDR2 SQIVND (reference sequence). Trimming left V 5 bases short and J 1 base short, with 24 bases between. This CDR3 spans 19 amino acids. Here the CDR3 reads CASSPEARPTGTAKNIQYF. The CDR3 region has the DNA TGTGCCAGTAGTCCGGAAGCTAGACCCACCGGGACTGCCAAAAACATTCAGTACTTC.

This chain uses TRBV27 with TRBJ1-2, with TRBD1 as a possible D gene (6 bases). V dropped 8 bases and J dropped 5 bases, with 15 bases sitting between them. The CDR3 has 13 residues. Germline CDR1 MNHEY, CDR2 SMNVEV (reference sequence). The CDR3 loop is CASGNPGEYGYTF. The CDR3 DNA reads as TGTGCCAGCGGTAACCCAGGGGAGTATGGCTACACCTTC.

The rearrangement joins TRBV7-8 to TRBJ2-5; 11 bases fit TRBD2. The junction had 4 bases not matched to a gene; V was cut back by 2 bases and J by 2 bases. The CDR3 totals 16 residues. CDR1 SGHVS and CDR2 FQNEAQ come from the germline V gene. Written as DNA, the CDR3 is TGTGCCAGCAGCTTAAGGAGACTAGCGGGACAAGAGACCCAGTACTTC. Protein product: CASSLRRLAGQETQYF.

The rearrangement uses TRBV27 and TRBJ2-7; D is possibly TRBD2 (6 bases). Trimming removed 5 bases from V and 3 bases from J, with 17 bases in between. The CDR3 covers 15 residues. The germline CDR1 and CDR2 sequences are MNHEY and SMNVEV (reference sequence). The chain's CDR3 is CASSPEGTGDYEQYF. CDR3 DNA: TGTGCCAGCAGTCCCGAGGGGACGGGAGACTACGAGCAGTACTTC.

This sequence joins TRBV5-1 and TRBJ1-2, with 9 bases that match TRBD1. Germline values: CDR1 SGHRS, CDR2 YFSETQ. The CDR3 is 14 residues long. The V gene end was trimmed by 3 bases and the J gene end by 1 base; junction bases not matched to a gene: 1. The CDR3 sequence: CASSWGQGNYGYTF. DNA of the CDR3: TGCGCCAGCAGCTGGGGACAGGGTAACTATGGCTACACCTTC.

The gene calls are TRBV25-1 and TRBJ2-7; maybe TRBD1 (6 bases). Germline CDR1 is MGHDK and CDR2 is SYGVNS. This CDR3 region has 13 residues. Trimming pared 7 bases from V and 1 base from J, leaving 11 bases between. In DNA, the CDR3 is TGTGCCAGCAATCACAGGGCATCCTACGAGCAGTACTTC. Its translation is CASNHRASYEQYF.

This clone was picked up one time. The CDR3 sequence: CASSYQQGASEAFF. CDR3 in DNA: TGTGCCAGCAGTTACCAACAGGGGGCCTCTGAAGCTTTCTTT. The V and J genes are TRBV6-5 and TRBJ1-1; 9 bases line up with TRBD1. Germline CDR1 is MNHEY and CDR2 is SVGAGI. With V trimmed by 2 bases and J by 6 bases, 4 bases remained unmatched. The CDR3 has 14 residues.

CDR3 amino acids: CASSLLTGPEQYF. CDR3 nucleotides: TGTGCCAGCAGTTTACTGACAGGGCCCGAGCAGTACTTC. The chain uses TRBV28 and TRBJ2-7; 7 bases map to TRBD1. V shed 2 bases and J 6 bases; nucleotides not matched to a gene: 4. Germline V gene data show CDR1 as MDHEN and CDR2 as SYDVKM. This CDR3 contains 13 residues.

This clone appeared a few times. The chain is built from TRBV10-3 and TRBJ2-5; 11 bases are shared with TRBD2. J was trimmed by 10 bases and V by 2 bases; bases with no gene match: 15. The CDR3 spans 17 residues. The germline CDR1 and CDR2 sequences are ENHRY and SYGVKD. The CDR3 coding sequence is TGTGCCATCAGTGAGGTGTCTAGCGGGAGGTCCACGAAGGACCAGTACTTC. This encodes CAISEVSSGRSTKDQYF.

The chain recombines TRBV10-1 with TRBJ2-7; 11 bases map to TRBD2. V shed 5 bases and J 0 bases; nucleotides not matched to a gene: 3. The germline CDR1 and CDR2 sequences are WNHNN and SYGVQD (reference sequence). This CDR3 region has 15 residues. The CDR3 reads CASSPTSGSSYEQYF. CDR3 DNA sequence: TGCGCCAGCAGTCCAACTAGCGGGAGCTCCTACGAGCAGTACTTC.

This clone has a single count. The chain couples TRBV14 to TRBJ1-2, with D perhaps matching TRBD1 (5 bases). V lost 0 bases and J 9 bases, leaving 17 bases between the germline ends. Germline CDR1 is SGHDN and CDR2 is FVKESK. There are 15 residues in the CDR3. The CDR3 sequence: CASSQERAGRGSYTF. In DNA form, the CDR3 reads TGTGCCAGCAGCCAAGAGAGGGCAGGGCGCGGGAGCTACACCTTC.

The rearrangement uses TRBV28 and TRBJ1-5; a possible D gene is TRBD1 (5 bases). Between the trimmed V and J ends, which lost 2 bases and 0 bases, there was a span of 11 bases. Per germline, CDR1 MDHEN and CDR2 SYDVKM. The length of the CDR3 is 16 residues. The CDR3 is CASSLGRQYSNQPQHF. The CDR3 DNA follows: TGTGCCAGCAGTTTAGGCCGACAGTATAGCAATCAGCCCCAGCATTTT. Complete variable domain (other parts from reference TRBV28 and TRBJ1-5): DVKVTQSSRYLVKRTGEKVFLECVQDMDHENMFWYRQDPGLGLRLIYFSYDVKMKEKGDIPEGYSVSREKKERFSLILESASTNQTSMYLCASSLGRQYSNQPQHFGDGTRLSIL.

The V gene is TRBV19, the J gene TRBJ1-4, with D hard to call. V was pared by 6 bases and J by 3 bases, with 11 bases between. Germline assignment: CDR1 LNHDA and CDR2 SQIVND (reference sequence). The CDR3 covers 14 residues. DNA for the CDR3: TGTGCCAGTAGCGAGGAGTCCGCTAATGAAAAACTGTTTTTT. Residues: CASSEESANEKLFF.

The table lists this clone with a few counts. This rearrangement joins TRBV7-9 to TRBJ2-1; TRBD2 matches 8 bases. In germline, CDR1 is SEHNR, CDR2 FQNEAQ (reference sequence). CDR3 length equals 13 residues. V shed 4 bases and J 10 bases; nucleotides not matched to a gene: 6. CDR3 in amino acids: CASSSGLEGEQFF. CDR3 sequence (DNA): TGTGCCAGCAGCTCGGGACTAGAGGGCGAGCAGTTCTTC.

The rearrangement uses TRBV7-8 and TRBJ1-1, with no clear D. The CDR3 has 14 amino acids. V was shortened by 4 bases and J by 6 bases, with 15 bases between the two germline ends. Germline CDR1 and CDR2: SGHVS and FQNEAQ. The CDR3 region has the DNA TGTGCCAGCAGCTCCACCGTCGGGGTTCCTGAAGCTTTCTTT. Amino acids: CASSSTVGVPEAFF.

The chain employs TRBV18 and TRBJ2-6; 10 nucleotides align to TRBD1. The CDR3 has 16 amino acids. Germline V gives CDR1 KGHSH, CDR2 LQKENI. The V gene end was trimmed by 6 bases and the J gene end by 4 bases; junction bases not matched to a gene: 6. CDR3 residues: CASSGTGDSGANVLTF. The CDR3 nucleotides are TGTGCCAGCTCCGGGACAGGGGACTCCGGGGCCAACGTCCTGACTTTC.

The chain is built from TRBV19 and TRBJ1-5; D is possibly TRBD1 (6 bases). V shed 3 bases and J shed 4 bases, with 10 bases lying between them. The germline V gene encodes CDR1 LNHDA and CDR2 SQIVND (reference sequence). This CDR3 has 14 amino acids. DNA for the CDR3: TGTGCCAGTAGTATTCTTACAGGGAATCAGCCCCAGCATTTT. Amino acids: CASSILTGNQPQHF.